The TCR beta chain under discussion was sequenced for a study of preoperative IRX-2 immunotherapy in early breast cancer. The protocol was immunoSEQ multiplex PCR, while the TCRdb copy is restricted to in-frame clones and leaves out a portion. The sample includes roughly 5,300 clones, approximately 71% seen only once; the top ten take approximately 14%. Described treatment: preoperative locoregional IRX-2 cytokine immunotherapy. Preoperative locoregional IRX-2 cytokine immunotherapy was tested in the phase Ib source study. The CDR3 has 15 amino acids. From germline, CDR1 is SGHNT and CDR2 YENEEA. V was cut by 2 bases and J by 2 bases, with 10 bases left in between. This clone appeared a single time.

The origin of this receptor is a human donor with breast cancer. The material was tumor tissue, obtained before IRX-2 immunotherapy. This chain connects TRBV11-3 to TRBJ2-4; no definite D call. CDR3 sequence: CASSLKVLSKNIQYF. The CDR3 nucleotides are TGTGCCAGCAGCTTAAAGGTTTTGTCCAAAAACATTCAGTACTTC.